A single sample is the source of the 14 T cell receptor beta chains below, sequenced in a study of blood T cell repertoires in COVID-19 (dated by TCRdb to 2020 to 2022). The library came from the immunoSEQ multiplex PCR assay. TCRdb took over this immuneACCESS table, retaining in-frame rearrangements with V and J assigned. Such tables are incomplete; in checked studies, under half of the missing clones stem from an unresolved V gene, and the remainder is unexplained. This sample lists under 200,000 clones; roughly 83% were detected once. The ten largest clones take up about 14% of the sample. The specimen sequenced was peripheral blood. All receptors come from a man between 18 and 35 years old with active or convalescent COVID-19.

The rearrangement links TRBV27 to TRBJ1-2; D is possibly TRBD1 (6 bases). V shed 5 bases and J shed 8 bases, with 12 bases lying between them. In germline, CDR1 is MNHEY, CDR2 SMNVEV (reference sequence). The CDR3 loop spans 12 amino acids. In DNA, the CDR3 is TGTGCCAGCAGTCCTAGGGGGAAAGGCTACACCTTC. Its protein product is CASSPRGKGYTF.

V is TRBV30 and J is TRBJ1-1, with TRBD1 identical over 7 bases. Germline assignment: CDR1 GTSNPN and CDR2 SVGIG (reference sequence). The CDR3 runs to 14 residues. Trimming took 5 bases from V and 1 from J; bases not matched to a gene: 7. The CDR3 DNA reads TGTGCCTGGTATCCGGGACAGTCGAACACTGAAGCTTTCTTT. Protein sequence: CAWYPGQSNTEAFF.

To note about this clone: Additional DNA sequences in this sample encode the identical CDR3. The chain carries TRBV3-1 (or the pseudogene TRBV3-2) and TRBJ2-5; TRBD2 matches at 7 bases. Looked up from germline, CDR1 is LGHDT and CDR2 is YNNKEL (reference sequence). Trimming cost V 1 base and J 2 bases; bases outside gene matches: 1. This CDR3 is built from 14 residues. The CDR3 coding sequence is TGTGCCAGCAGCCAAGCTAGCGGACAAGAGACCCAGTACTTC. Translating gives CASSQASGQETQYF.

The V gene is TRBV6-2 or TRBV6-3, the J gene TRBJ2-7; 7 bases fit TRBD2. Germline values: CDR1 MNHEY, CDR2 SVGEGT. The CDR3 extends over 16 amino acids. Trimming took 0 bases from V and 2 from J; bases not matched to a gene: 7. CDR3 sequence reads: CASSYSAGGRPYEQYF. The DNA of the CDR3 is TGTGCCAGCAGTTACTCCGCCGGGGGGAGGCCCTACGAGCAGTACTTC.

The rearrangement uses TRBV2 and TRBJ2-3; TRBD2 matches at 10 bases. Germline V lookup: CDR1 SNHLY, CDR2 FYNNEI. J was trimmed by 3 bases and V by 8 bases; bases with no gene match: 2. This CDR3 spans 13 amino acids. As DNA, the CDR3 is TGTGCCAGCGAGGGACTAGCGACAGATACGCAGTATTTT. It specifies CASEGLATDTQYF.

This rearrangement joins TRBV7-3 to TRBJ2-5; tentatively, D is TRBD2 (5 bases). CDR3 length equals 13 residues. Germline CDR1 SGHTA, CDR2 FQGTGA. Between the trimmed V and J ends, which lost 0 bases and 7 bases, there was a span of 9 bases. The CDR3 is CASSLTGSATQYF. CDR3 nucleotide sequence: TGTGCCAGCAGCTTAACAGGGAGCGCGACCCAGTACTTC.

This clone was detected only once. The genes are TRBV4-3 and TRBJ2-3; 11 bases match TRBD1. With V trimmed by 4 bases and J by 4 bases, 7 bases remained unmatched. The V gene's germline CDR1 is LGHNA and CDR2 YSLEER. The CDR3 contains 16 residues. The CDR3 DNA reads TGCGCCAGCAGCCTAGCCTGGACAGGGGGCTCAGATACGCAGTATTTT. Translating it yields CASSLAWTGGSDTQYF.

The chain couples TRBV10-3 to TRBJ2-7; tentative D call: TRBD2 (5 bases). Germline V gene sequence: CDR1 ENHRY, CDR2 SYGVKD. Trimming pared 6 bases from V and 3 bases from J, leaving 9 bases between. This CDR3 region has 12 residues. The CDR3 loop is CAIRDWDYEQYF. The CDR3 nucleotides read TGTGCCATCAGGGACTGGGACTACGAGCAGTACTTC.

V is TRBV28 and J is TRBJ1-2, with TRBD1 matching 9 bases. There are 15 residues in the CDR3. J lost 7 bases, V lost 5 bases, and 11 bases had no gene match. The germline gives CDR1 MDHEN, CDR2 SYDVKM. CDR3: CASSLSQGTGSGYTF. CDR3 nucleotides: TGTGCCAGCAGTCTCTCGCAGGGGACAGGGTCTGGCTACACCTTC.

V gene TRBV5-8 combines with J gene TRBJ1-2; D not certain. The germline V gene has CDR1 SGHTS and CDR2 YDEGEE. The germline V and J ends were trimmed by 0 bases and 0 bases, with 12 bases remaining between them. CDR3 length: 16 amino acids. The CDR3 loop is CASSLGAATSNYGYTF. For the CDR3, the DNA is TGTGCCAGCAGCTTGGGGGCCGCAACATCTAACTATGGCTACACCTTC. The full variable domain, in which reference TRBV5-8 and TRBJ1-2 provide the parts outside the CDR3, is EAGVTQSPTHLIKTRGQQATLRCSPISGHTSVYWYQQALGLGLQFLLWYDEGEERNRGNFPPRFSGRQFPNYSSELNVNALELEDSALYLCASSLGAATSNYGYTFGSGTRLTVV.

V is TRBV3-1 (or the pseudogene TRBV3-2) and J is TRBJ1-1; no reliable D call. Germline-derived CDR1 and CDR2 are LGHDT and YNNKEL (reference sequence). CDR3 length: 18 residues. V was pared by 0 bases and J by 1 base, with 18 bases between. In nucleotides, the CDR3 is TGTGCCAGCAGCCAAGATCCATTAGGAGGGCAGAAGAACACTGAAGCTTTCTTT. This sequence encodes CASSQDPLGGQKNTEAFF.

This chain joins TRBV5-4 and TRBJ2-7, with 7 nucleotides matching TRBD1. With 6 bases clipped from V and 4 bases from J, the junction kept 16 bases outside the gene matches. The CDR3 has 16 residues. Germline assignment: CDR1 SGHNT and CDR2 YYREEE (reference sequence). CDR3 sequence reads: CASTQSAGQGVYEQYF. The CDR3 region has the DNA TGTGCCAGCACCCAATCGGCTGGCCAGGGGGTTTACGAGCAGTACTTC.

V is TRBV5-8 and J is TRBJ1-4; D gene uncertain. This CDR3 is built from 14 residues. Germline CDR1 SGHTS, CDR2 YDEGEE. The germline V and J ends were trimmed by 1 base and 8 bases, with 12 bases remaining between them. CDR3 bases: TGTGCCAGCAGCTTGACGAGGAGGGCCGAAAAACTGTTTTTT. Translated, it gives CASSLTRRAEKLFF.

This clone has only one observation. The rearrangement uses TRBV27 and TRBJ1-2; the D gene is possibly TRBD1 (5 bases). Germline V gene data show CDR1 as MNHEY and CDR2 as SMNVEV (reference sequence). Trimming took 6 bases from V and 0 from J, leaving 14 bases between them. The CDR3 has 15 amino acids. The CDR3: CASSPIGGANYGYTF. CDR3 in DNA: TGTGCCAGCAGCCCTATCGGGGGAGCTAACTATGGCTACACCTTC.